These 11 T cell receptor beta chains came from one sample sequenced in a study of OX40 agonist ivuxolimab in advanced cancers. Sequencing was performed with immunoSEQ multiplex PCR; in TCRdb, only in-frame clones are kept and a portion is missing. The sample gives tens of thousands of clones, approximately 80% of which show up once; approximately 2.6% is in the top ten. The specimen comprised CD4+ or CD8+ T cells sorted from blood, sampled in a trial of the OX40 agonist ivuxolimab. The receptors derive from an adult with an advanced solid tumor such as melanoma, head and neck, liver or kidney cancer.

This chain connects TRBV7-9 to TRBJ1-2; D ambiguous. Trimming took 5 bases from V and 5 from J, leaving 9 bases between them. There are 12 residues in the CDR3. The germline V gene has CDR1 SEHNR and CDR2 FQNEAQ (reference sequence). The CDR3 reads CASSPAEYGYTF. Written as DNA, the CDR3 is TGTGCCAGCAGCCCAGCGGAGTATGGCTACACCTTC.

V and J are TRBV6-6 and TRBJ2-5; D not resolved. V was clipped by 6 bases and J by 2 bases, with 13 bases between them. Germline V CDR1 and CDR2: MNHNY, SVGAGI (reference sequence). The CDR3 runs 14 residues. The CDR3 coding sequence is TGTGCCAGCAGCCTCGTAGGTAGTCAAGAGACCCAGTACTTC. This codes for CASSLVGSQETQYF.

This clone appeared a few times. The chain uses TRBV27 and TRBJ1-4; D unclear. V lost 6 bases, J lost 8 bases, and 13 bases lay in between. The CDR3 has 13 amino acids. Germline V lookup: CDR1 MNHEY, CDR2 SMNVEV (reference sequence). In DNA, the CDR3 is TGTGCCAGCAGGCCGGGCGCGGGGGAAAAACTGTTTTTT. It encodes CASRPGAGEKLFF.

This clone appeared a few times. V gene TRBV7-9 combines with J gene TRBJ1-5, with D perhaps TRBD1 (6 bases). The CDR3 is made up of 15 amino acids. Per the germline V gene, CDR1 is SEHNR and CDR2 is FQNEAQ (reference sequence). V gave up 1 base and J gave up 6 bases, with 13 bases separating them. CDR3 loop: CASSLGQGGSQPQHF. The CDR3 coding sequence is TGTGCCAGCAGCTTAGGTCAAGGGGGGAGTCAGCCCCAGCATTTT.

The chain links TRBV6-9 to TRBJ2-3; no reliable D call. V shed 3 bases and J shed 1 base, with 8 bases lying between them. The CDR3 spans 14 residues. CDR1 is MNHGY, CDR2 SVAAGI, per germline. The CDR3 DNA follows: TGTGCCAGCAGTTACTCTGGGGGCACAGATACGCAGTATTTT. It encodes CASSYSGGTDTQYF.

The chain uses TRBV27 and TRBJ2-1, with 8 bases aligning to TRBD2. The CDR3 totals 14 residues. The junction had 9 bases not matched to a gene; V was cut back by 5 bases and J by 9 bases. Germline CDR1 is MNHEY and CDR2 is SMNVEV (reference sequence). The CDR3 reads CASSTGTRFSEQFF. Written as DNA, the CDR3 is TGTGCCAGCAGTACGGGGACTAGGTTCAGTGAGCAGTTCTTC.

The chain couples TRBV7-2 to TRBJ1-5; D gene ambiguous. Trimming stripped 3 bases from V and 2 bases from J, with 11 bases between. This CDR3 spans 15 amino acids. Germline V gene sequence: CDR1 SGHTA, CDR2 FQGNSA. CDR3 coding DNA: TGTGCCAGCAGCTTCAACATGGGCGGCAATCAGCCCCAGCATTTT. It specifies CASSFNMGGNQPQHF.

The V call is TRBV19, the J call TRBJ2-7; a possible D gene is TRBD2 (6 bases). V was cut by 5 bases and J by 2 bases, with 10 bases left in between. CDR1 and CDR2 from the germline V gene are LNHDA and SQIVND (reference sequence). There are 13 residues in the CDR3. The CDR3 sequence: CASSGGIPYEQYF. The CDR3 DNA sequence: TGTGCCAGTAGTGGCGGGATACCCTACGAGCAGTACTTC.

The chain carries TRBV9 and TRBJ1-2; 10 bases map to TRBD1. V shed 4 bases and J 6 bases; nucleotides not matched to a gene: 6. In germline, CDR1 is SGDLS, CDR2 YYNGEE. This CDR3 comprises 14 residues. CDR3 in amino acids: CASSFRTGGNGYTF. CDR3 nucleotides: TGTGCCAGCAGCTTTAGGACAGGGGGGAATGGCTACACCTTC.

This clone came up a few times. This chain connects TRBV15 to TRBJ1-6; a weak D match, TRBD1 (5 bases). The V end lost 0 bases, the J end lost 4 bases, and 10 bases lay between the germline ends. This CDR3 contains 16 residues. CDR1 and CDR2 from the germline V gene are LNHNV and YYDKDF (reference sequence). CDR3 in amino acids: CATSRDRQGYNSPLHF. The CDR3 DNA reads TGTGCCACCAGCAGAGATCGGCAGGGTTATAATTCACCCCTCCACTTT.

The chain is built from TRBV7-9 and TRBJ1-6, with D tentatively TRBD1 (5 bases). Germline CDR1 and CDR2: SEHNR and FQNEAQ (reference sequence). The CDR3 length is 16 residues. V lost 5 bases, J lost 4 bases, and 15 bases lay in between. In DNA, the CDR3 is TGTGCCAGCAGCCCCCAGGGTGGGGGTTATAATTCACCCCTCCACTTT. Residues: CASSPQGGGYNSPLHF.